The text below deals with one T cell receptor beta chain. Its antigen remains unknown. The data originate from a study of shared clonotypes between healthy human individuals. Overall study: The donors, a couple of women and a few men, were aged 18 to 49.

Several immunoSEQ 96-well plates shared each subset's DNA, each plate a replicate. Repertoires were generated with immunoSEQ multiplex PCR, while TCRdb's copy carries only in-frame clones and drops some. Of 2,500,000 or so clones in the sample, more than 80% are singletons; the top ten hold roughly 0.15%. Regarding the study as a whole: Naive subsets tended to show greater estimated richness than memory subsets.

This CDR3 is built from 14 residues. The germline CDR1 and CDR2 sequences are SGHTA and FQGNSA. The trim removed 5 bases at V and 3 bases at J, leaving 7 bases unmatched. Into CD45RA+ naive and CD45RA-negative memory subsets, the CD4+ cells were split. This chain joins TRBV7-2 and TRBJ2-7; 7 bases map to TRBD2. The sample consisted of naive CD4+ T cells sorted from blood. The subset was: CD45RA+ positively selected. The clonotype was recovered from a man between 18 and 29 years old in good health. The CDR3 sequence is CASSPRDYNYEQYF. CDR3 sequence (DNA): TGTGCCAGCAGCCCCCGGGACTACAACTACGAGCAGTACTTC. The full variable domain, rest sourced from reference TRBV7-2 and TRBJ2-7, is GAGVSQSPSNKVTEKGKDVELRCDPISGHTALYWYRQSLGQGLEFLIYFQGNSAPDKSGLPSDRFSAERTGGSVSTLTIQRTQQEDSAVYLCASSPRDYNYEQYFGPGTRLTVT.